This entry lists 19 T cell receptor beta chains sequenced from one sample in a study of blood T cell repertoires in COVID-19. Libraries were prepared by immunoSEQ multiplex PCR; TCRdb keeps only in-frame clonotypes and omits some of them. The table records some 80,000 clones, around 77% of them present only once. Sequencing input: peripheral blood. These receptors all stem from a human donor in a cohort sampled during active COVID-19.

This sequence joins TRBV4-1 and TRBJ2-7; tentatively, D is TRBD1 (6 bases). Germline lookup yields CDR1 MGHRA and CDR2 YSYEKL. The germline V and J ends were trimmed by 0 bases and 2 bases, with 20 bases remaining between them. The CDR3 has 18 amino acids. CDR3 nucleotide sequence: TGCGCCAGCAGCCAAGACCCCTCCCAGGGGATACCCCCCTACGAGCAGTACTTC. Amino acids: CASSQDPSQGIPPYEQYF.

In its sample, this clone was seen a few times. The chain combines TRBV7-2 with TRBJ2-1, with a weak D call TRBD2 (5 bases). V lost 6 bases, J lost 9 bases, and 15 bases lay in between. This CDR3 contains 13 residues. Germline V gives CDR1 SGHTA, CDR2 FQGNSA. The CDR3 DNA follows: TGTGCCAGCAGTCCAGCTGTTCGGGGTGAGCAGTTCTTC. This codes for CASSPAVRGEQFF.

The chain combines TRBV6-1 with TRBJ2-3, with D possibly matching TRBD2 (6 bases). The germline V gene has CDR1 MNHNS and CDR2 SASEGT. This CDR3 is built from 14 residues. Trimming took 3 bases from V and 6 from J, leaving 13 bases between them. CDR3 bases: TGTGCCAGCAGTGAGGGTGGGAGGTGGGATACGCAGTATTTT. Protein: CASSEGGRWDTQYF.

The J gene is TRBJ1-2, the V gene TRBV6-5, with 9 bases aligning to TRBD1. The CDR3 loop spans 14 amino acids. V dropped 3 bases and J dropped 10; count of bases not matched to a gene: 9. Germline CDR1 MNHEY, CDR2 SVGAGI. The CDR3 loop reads CASSYLRDRVFYTF. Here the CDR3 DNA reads TGTGCCAGCAGTTATCTCCGGGACAGGGTTTTCTACACCTTC.

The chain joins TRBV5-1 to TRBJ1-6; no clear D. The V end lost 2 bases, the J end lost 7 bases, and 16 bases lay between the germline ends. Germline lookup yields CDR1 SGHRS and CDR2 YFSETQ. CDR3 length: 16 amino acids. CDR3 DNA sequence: TGCGCCAGCAGCTTTCGCTTGAGCGAGGAGAATTCACCCCTCCACTTT. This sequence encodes CASSFRLSEENSPLHF. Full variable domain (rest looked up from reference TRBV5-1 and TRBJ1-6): KAGVTQTPRYLIKTRGQQVTLSCSPISGHRSVSWYQQTPGQGLQFLFEYFSETQRNKGNFPGRFSGRQFSNSRSEMNVSTLELGDSALYLCASSFRLSEENSPLHFGNGTRLTVT.

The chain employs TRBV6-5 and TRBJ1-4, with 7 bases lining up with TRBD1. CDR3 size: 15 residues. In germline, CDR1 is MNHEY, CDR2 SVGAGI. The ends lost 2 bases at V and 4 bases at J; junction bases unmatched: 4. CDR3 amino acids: CASSYDRDLNEKLFF. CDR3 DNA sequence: TGTGCCAGCAGTTACGACAGGGACCTTAATGAAAAACTGTTTTTT.

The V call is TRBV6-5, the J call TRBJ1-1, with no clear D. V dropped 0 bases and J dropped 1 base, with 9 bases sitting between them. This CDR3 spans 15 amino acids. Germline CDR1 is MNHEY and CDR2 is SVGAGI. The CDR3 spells CASSYSRAPNTEAFF. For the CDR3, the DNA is TGTGCCAGCAGTTACTCGAGAGCCCCGAACACTGAAGCTTTCTTT.

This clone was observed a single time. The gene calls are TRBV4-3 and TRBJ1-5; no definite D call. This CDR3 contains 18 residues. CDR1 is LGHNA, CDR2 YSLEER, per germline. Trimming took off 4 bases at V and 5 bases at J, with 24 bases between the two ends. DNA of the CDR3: TGCGCCAGCAGCCGCCGCCCGGCGGGCCCCGGGCGGGATCAGCCCCAGCATTTT. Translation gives CASSRRPAGPGRDQPQHF.

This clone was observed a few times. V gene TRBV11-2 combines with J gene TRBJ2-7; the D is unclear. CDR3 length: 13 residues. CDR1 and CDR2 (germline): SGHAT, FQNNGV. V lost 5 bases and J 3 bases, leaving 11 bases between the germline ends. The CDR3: CASSPTADYEQYF. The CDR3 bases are TGTGCCAGCAGCCCGACGGCGGACTACGAGCAGTACTTC.

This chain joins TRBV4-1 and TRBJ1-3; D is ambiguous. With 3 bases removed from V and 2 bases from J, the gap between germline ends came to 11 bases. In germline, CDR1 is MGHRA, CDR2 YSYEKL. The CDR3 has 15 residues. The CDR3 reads CASSQIQRAGNTIYF. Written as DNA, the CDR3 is TGCGCCAGCAGCCAGATCCAGAGGGCTGGAAACACCATATATTTT.

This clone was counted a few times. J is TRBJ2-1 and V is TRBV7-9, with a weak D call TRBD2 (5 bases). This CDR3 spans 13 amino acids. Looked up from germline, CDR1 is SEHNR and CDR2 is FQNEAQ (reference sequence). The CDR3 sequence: CAHGAVLGNEQFF. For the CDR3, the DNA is TGTGCTCACGGAGCGGTCCTGGGGAATGAGCAGTTCTTC.

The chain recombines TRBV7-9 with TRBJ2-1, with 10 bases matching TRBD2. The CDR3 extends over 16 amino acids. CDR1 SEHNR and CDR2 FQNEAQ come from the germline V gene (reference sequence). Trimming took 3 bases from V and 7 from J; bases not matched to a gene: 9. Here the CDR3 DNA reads TGTGCCAGCAGCTTTTTCGTATTAGCGGGGGGTAATGAGCAGTTCTTC. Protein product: CASSFFVLAGGNEQFF.

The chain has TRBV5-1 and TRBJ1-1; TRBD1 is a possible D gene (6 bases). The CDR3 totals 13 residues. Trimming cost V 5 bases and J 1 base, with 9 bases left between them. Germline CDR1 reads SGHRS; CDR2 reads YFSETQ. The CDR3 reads CASRTQGNTEAFF. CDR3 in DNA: TGCGCCAGCAGAACACAGGGGAACACTGAAGCTTTCTTT.

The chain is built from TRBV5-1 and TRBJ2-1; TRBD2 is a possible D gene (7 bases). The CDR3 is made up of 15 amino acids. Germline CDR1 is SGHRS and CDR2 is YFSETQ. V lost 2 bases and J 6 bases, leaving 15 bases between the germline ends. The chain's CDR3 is CASSFMAGAINEQFF. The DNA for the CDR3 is TGCGCCAGCAGCTTTATGGCGGGGGCTATCAATGAGCAGTTCTTC.

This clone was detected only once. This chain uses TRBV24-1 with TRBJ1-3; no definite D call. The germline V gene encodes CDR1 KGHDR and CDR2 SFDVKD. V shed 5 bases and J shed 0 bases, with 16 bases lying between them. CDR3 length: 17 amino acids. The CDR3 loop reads CATSGRNPSGSGNTIYF. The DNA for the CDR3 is TGTGCCACCAGTGGGCGGAACCCTTCGGGCTCTGGAAACACCATATATTTT.

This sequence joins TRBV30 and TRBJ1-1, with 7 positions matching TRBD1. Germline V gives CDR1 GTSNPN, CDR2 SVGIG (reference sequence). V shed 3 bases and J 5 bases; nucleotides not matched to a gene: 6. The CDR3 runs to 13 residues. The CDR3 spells CAWRTGMRTEAFF. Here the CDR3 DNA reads TGTGCCTGGAGGACAGGGATGCGGACTGAAGCTTTCTTT. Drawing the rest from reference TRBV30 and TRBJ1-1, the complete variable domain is SQTIHQWPATLVQPVGSPLSLECTVEGTSNPNLYWYRQAAGRGLQLLFYSVGIGQISSEVPQNLSASRPQDRQFILSSKKLLLSDSGFYLCAWRTGMRTEAFFGQGTRLTVV.

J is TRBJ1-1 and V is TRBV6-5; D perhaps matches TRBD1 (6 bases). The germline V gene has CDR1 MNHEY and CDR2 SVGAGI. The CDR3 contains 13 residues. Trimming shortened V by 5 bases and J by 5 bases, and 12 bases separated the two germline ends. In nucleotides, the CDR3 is TGTGCCAGCAGTCGAGGGGGGGATACTGAAGCTTTCTTT. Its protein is CASSRGGDTEAFF.

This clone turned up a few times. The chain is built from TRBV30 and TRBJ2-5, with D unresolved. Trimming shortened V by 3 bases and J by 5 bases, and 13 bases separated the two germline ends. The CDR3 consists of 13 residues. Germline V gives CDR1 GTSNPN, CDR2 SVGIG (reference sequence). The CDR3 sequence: CAWRSPGRETQYF. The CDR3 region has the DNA TGTGCCTGGAGATCCCCCGGTCGGGAGACCCAGTACTTC.

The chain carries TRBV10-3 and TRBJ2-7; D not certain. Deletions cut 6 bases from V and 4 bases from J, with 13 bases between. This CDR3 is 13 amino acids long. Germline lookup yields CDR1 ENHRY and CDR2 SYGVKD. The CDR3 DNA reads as TGTGCCATCAGGGGCCAGGAACCATACGAGCAGTACTTC. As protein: CAIRGQEPYEQYF.